This TCR beta chain was found in a study of control samples from healthy donors and cancer patients. Profiled with immunoSEQ multiplex PCR; TCRdb holds only in-frame clones, not every one. This sample carries about 120,000 clones, about 88% of them seen once, and the ten largest clones take roughly 1.9%. The length of the CDR3 is 15 residues. V was pared by 1 base and J by 5 bases, with 14 bases between. The germline V gene encodes CDR1 SGHVS and CDR2 FNYEAQ. Sequencing input: blood. The chain is built from TRBV7-6 and TRBJ1-1, with D possibly being TRBD1 (5 bases). The receptor was isolated from a man between 18 and 35 years old in good health. This CDR3 is CASSLGSGGATEAFF. CDR3 nucleotides: TGTGCCAGCAGCTTAGGGTCCGGGGGAGCTACTGAAGCTTTCTTT.